This T cell receptor beta chain was identified in a study of cytomegalovirus exposure and HLA in healthy donors. Study conclusions and caveats: In a later analysis, productive TCRs from donors in an Asian-associated ancestry cluster reportedly carried fewer N-insertions than the cohort mean. Most TCR beta V segments were productive about 87% or about 30% of the time in an earlier analysis. The classifier, whose performance was assessed in both the original and validation cohorts, reportedly diagnosed cytomegalovirus status with high specificity and sensitivity.

The PCR used 60 Vbeta and 13 Jbeta primers. Clones were read by immunoSEQ multiplex PCR, and TCRdb kept only the in-frame ones, dropping some. This sample's table has more than 60,000 clones. Concerning this clone: What it recognizes is unknown.

Germline V gives CDR1 LNHNV, CDR2 YYDKDF (reference sequence). V dropped 1 base and J dropped 1 base, with 10 bases sitting between them. The CDR3 is made up of 15 amino acids. Material: PBMCs. The gene calls are TRBV15 and TRBJ1-1, with a tentative D call TRBD1 (5 bases). This TCR came from a boy younger than 18 in good health and CMV-seronegative. This chain's CDR3 is CATSRVQGSNTEAFF. The CDR3 DNA reads TGTGCCACCAGCAGAGTGCAGGGCTCGAACACTGAAGCTTTCTTT.